This T cell receptor beta chain was captured by sequencing in a study of PD-1 blockade in mismatch repair-deficient tumors. Overall study context: Enrolled about 2012-2016, patients had progressing, pretreated mismatch repair-deficient cancers of about a dozen types. Overall study findings and caveats: Rapid post-treatment expansion, then contraction, generally preceding radiologic response, marked tumor-resident clones.

The germline V gene encodes CDR1 MGHDK and CDR2 SYGVNS. Trimming removed 6 bases from V and 14 bases from J, with 14 bases in between. The CDR3 sequence is 11 residues long. Using immunoSEQ multiplex PCR, the repertoire was profiled, and TCRdb retains in-frame clones only, with some absent. Here the sample spans around 100,000 clones, approximately 83% being singletons. This clone has only one observation. No antigen is known for it. This sample includes further DNA sequences coding for the same CDR3. Mismatch repair deficiency was confirmed in all patients, by PCR or immunohistochemistry. TCR sequencing covered a few patients who responded to pembrolizumab.

This receptor was obtained from an adult with mismatch repair-deficient cancer. The chain couples TRBV25-1 to TRBJ1-3; possible D gene TRBD1, 6 bases. This specimen was peripheral blood, taken 36 weeks after starting pembrolizumab. In nucleotides, the CDR3 is TGTGCCAGCAGCACTAAGGACAGTCTATATTTT. It yields the protein CASSTKDSLYF. The whole variable domain, remainder taken from reference TRBV25-1 and TRBJ1-3, is EADIYQTPRYLVIGTGKKITLECSQTMGHDKMYWYQQDPGMELHLIHYSYGVNSTEKGDLSSESTVSRIRTEHFPLTLESARPSHTSQYLCASSTKDSLYFGEGSWLTVV.